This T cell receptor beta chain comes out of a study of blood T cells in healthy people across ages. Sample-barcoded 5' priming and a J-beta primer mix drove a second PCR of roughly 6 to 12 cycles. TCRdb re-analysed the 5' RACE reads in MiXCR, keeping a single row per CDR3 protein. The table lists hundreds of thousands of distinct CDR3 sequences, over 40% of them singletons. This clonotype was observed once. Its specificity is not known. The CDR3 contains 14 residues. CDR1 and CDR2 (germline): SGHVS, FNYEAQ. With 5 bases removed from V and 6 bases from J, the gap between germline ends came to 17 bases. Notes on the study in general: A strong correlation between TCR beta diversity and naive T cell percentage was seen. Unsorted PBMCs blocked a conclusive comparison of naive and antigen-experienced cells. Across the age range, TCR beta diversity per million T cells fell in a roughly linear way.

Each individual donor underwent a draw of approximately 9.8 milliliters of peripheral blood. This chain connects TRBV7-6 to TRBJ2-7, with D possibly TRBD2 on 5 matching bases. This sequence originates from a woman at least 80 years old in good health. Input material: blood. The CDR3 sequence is CASSTSPTSAEQYF. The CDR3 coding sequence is TGTGCCAGCAGCACCAGCCCTACTAGTGCCGAGCAGTACTTC.